Each of the 10 T cell receptor beta chains below was sequenced from the same sample in a study of T cells after yellow fever vaccination. TCRdb re-derived calls from the 5' RACE reads in MiXCR, one entry per CDR3 protein. The data contain 200,000 or so distinct CDR3 sequences, approximately 6.3% of them singletons. Specimen: CD4+ T cells sorted from PBMCs, collected on the day of the yellow fever booster vaccination. Receptors originate from a man aged 30-40 years who received the YFV17D yellow fever vaccine.

This clonotype was seen a handful of times. DNA for the CDR3: TGCGCCAGCAGCCAAGAGACTCTGACTAATGAAAAACTGTTTTTT. Translated: CASSQETLTNEKLFF. The chain links TRBV4-3 to TRBJ1-4; D call uncertain. Per the germline V gene, CDR1 is LGHNA and CDR2 is YSLEER. CDR3 size: 15 residues. The germline V and J ends were trimmed by 0 bases and 2 bases, with 7 bases remaining between them.

This clonotype was detected ten times or more. This chain connects TRBV12-3 or TRBV12-4 to TRBJ2-1; 8 nucleotides align to TRBD2. This CDR3 region has 15 residues. Trimming took 6 bases from V and 4 from J; bases not matched to a gene: 8. The CDR3 nucleotides read TGTGCCAGCAGCGACATAGCGGGGAGTTACAATGAGCAGTTCTTC. Residues: CASSDIAGSYNEQFF.

This clonotype was counted many times. V usage is TRBV9 and J usage is TRBJ2-1, with D possibly being TRBD2 (5 bases). Looked up from germline, CDR1 is SGDLS and CDR2 is YYNGEE. V lost 3 bases and J 3 bases, leaving 13 bases between the germline ends. The CDR3 sequence is 15 residues long. CDR3 amino acids: CASSDPSSDYNEQFF. DNA of the CDR3: TGTGCCAGCAGCGACCCAAGTAGCGACTACAATGAGCAGTTCTTC. The full variable domain, completed using reference TRBV9 and TRBJ2-1, is DSGVTQTPKHLITATGQRVTLRCSPRSGDLSVYWYQQSLDQGLQFLIQYYNGEERAKGNILERFSAQQFPDLHSELNLSSLELGDSALYFCASSDPSSDYNEQFFGPGTRLTVL.

The chain carries TRBV11-2 and TRBJ2-3; 7 positions match TRBD2. Germline V lookup: CDR1 SGHAT, CDR2 FQNNGV. This CDR3 is 14 amino acids long. V lost 0 bases and J lost 10; bases outside the gene matches: 7. The CDR3 DNA sequence: TGTGCCAGCAGCTTAGAGTGGGCTCGGGGGGCGCAGTATTTT. It encodes CASSLEWARGAQYF.

This clonotype occurred many times. The V call is TRBV7-8, the J call TRBJ2-2, with D hard to call. The CDR3 is 16 amino acids. Germline values: CDR1 SGHVS, CDR2 FQNEAQ. V lost 5 bases and J lost 6, with 19 bases in between. The CDR3 nucleotides read TGTGCCAGCAGCCCAACAATAGGTCGCGCTCCCGGGGAGCTGTTTTTT. Its protein is CASSPTIGRAPGELFF. Full variable domain (remainder filled in from reference TRBV7-8 and TRBJ2-2): GAGVSQSPRYKVAKRGQDVALRCDPISGHVSLFWYQQALGQGPEFLTYFQNEAQLDKSGLPSDRFFAERPEGSVSTLKIQRTQQEDSAVYLCASSPTIGRAPGELFFGEGSRLTVL.

This clonotype was seen ten or more times. A much bigger clone sits one base away, suggesting this may be a read error. The chain joins TRBV7-9 to TRBJ1-2, with TRBD1 as a possible D gene (6 bases). Trimming took 5 bases from V and 4 from J, leaving 8 bases between them. This CDR3 has 12 residues. Germline V gene lookup returns CDR1 SEHNR and CDR2 FQNEAQ (reference sequence). The CDR3 spells CASSMTGYGYTF. The DNA of the CDR3 is TGTGCCAGCAGCATGACAGGCTATGGCTACACCTTC.

This clonotype was counted many times. This chain joins TRBV18 and TRBJ2-1; D unresolved. CDR1 KGHSH and CDR2 LQKENI come from the germline V gene. The CDR3 sequence is 15 residues long. V shed 8 bases and J shed 7 bases, with 21 bases lying between them. DNA of the CDR3: TGTGCCAGCACAACCCGGCCGGATATCCAAAATGAGCAGTTCTTC. This translates into CASTTRPDIQNEQFF.

This sequence joins TRBV11-2 and TRBJ1-3, with a possible D match to TRBD1 (6 bases). The germline V gene has CDR1 SGHAT and CDR2 FQNNGV. Trimming pared 8 bases from V and 1 base from J, leaving 12 bases between. The CDR3 spans 14 residues. CDR3 in amino acids: CASSGQISGNTIYF. DNA for the CDR3: TGTGCCAGCTCCGGACAGATTTCTGGAAACACCATATATTTT.

Comments on this clonotype: Just one base apart from a much larger clone, this may be a read error. V usage is TRBV12-3 or TRBV12-4 and J usage is TRBJ2-4; tentative D call: TRBD2 (6 bases). This CDR3 has 14 residues. Trimming left V 6 bases short and J 0 bases short, with 9 bases between. The CDR3 sequence is CASRLREAKNIQYF. The DNA for the CDR3 is TGTGCCAGCAGGCTGCGGGAAGCCAAAAACATTCAGTACTTC.

V is TRBV27 and J is TRBJ2-1; D is unclear. CDR3 size: 18 residues. Deletions cut 6 bases from V and 3 bases from J, with 24 bases between. Germline values: CDR1 MNHEY, CDR2 SMNVEV (reference sequence). In DNA form, the CDR3 reads TGTGCCAGCAGAAGATCCCAATTATCTGGCTTACTCTACAATGAGCAGTTCTTC. Protein product: CASRRSQLSGLLYNEQFF.